This TCR beta chain came from a study of T cells in Graves' hyperthyroidism and ophthalmopathy. V gave up 5 bases and J gave up 6 bases, with 19 bases separating them. Looked up from germline, CDR1 is MDHEN and CDR2 is SYDVKM. This CDR3 is built from 15 residues. Amplification targeted TCR beta CDR3 regions from RNA transcripts. With the HTBI primer set, the TCR CDR3 went through a first round of RT-PCR. Using its own MiXCR run on the multiplex PCR reads, TCRdb lists one record per CDR3 protein. The sample contains 400,000 to 550,000 distinct CDR3 sequences, approximately 24% of which appear only once. Using 10 ml of fresh peripheral blood, PBMCs were prepared.

The source of this sequence is a young woman with Graves' ophthalmopathy. The sample taken for sequencing was blood. V gene TRBV28 combines with J gene TRBJ1-1; D may be TRBD1 (6 bases). This CDR3 is CASSTSRAGGSEAFF. The CDR3 DNA follows: TGTGCCAGCAGTACCTCCCGGGCGGGGGGCTCTGAAGCTTTCTTT.